This T cell receptor (beta chain) derives from a study of cytomegalovirus exposure and HLA in healthy donors. A multiplex PCR was run with 60 Vbeta primers and 13 Jbeta primers. Profiling relied on immunoSEQ multiplex PCR, and the TCRdb table lists in-frame clones only, not all of them. The sample table sets out 100,000 to 150,000 clones. As for this clone: Its target is unknown.

Regarding the study as a whole: Later work showed greater clonal expansion in HLA-associated TCR beta chains than in equally common others. In a later analysis, an Asian-associated ancestry cluster reportedly showed fewer N-insertions than the roughly 730-donor mean.

The sequencing sample was made of PBMCs. This clonotype was sampled from a man under 40 in good health and CMV-seronegative.

The CDR3 DNA is TGCGCCAGCAGCTTTTCCTATGAGCAGTTCTTC. It codes for CASSFSYEQFF. The chain recombines TRBV5-1 with TRBJ2-1; the D is unclear. This CDR3 contains 11 residues. V lost 2 bases and J lost 8, with 5 bases in between. Germline V gene data show CDR1 as SGHRS and CDR2 as YFSETQ.